This T cell receptor beta chain emerged from a study of blood T cell repertoires in COVID-19. Germline-derived CDR1 and CDR2 are MGHDK and SYGVNS. Unmatched junction bases numbered 9, after V lost 4 bases and J lost 4 bases. This CDR3 contains 16 residues. The study recruited people aged roughly 18 to 100 years across about two dozen US areas. Participant-given clinical history determined each cohort assignment. The repertoire was sequenced with immunoSEQ multiplex PCR; TCRdb's copy has only in-frame clones and lacks some. The sample gives about 430,000 clones, nearly 90% of which show up once; 1.4% is in the top ten.

The receptor was isolated from a woman under 30 who had been exposed to COVID-19. This chain connects TRBV25-1 to TRBJ1-2; 10 positions agree with TRBD1. Sequencing was carried out using PBMCs or T cells enriched from blood (not recorded which). CDR3: CASSAIRQGAGYGYTF. CDR3 nucleotide sequence: TGTGCCAGCAGTGCCATACGACAGGGGGCGGGCTATGGCTACACCTTC.